This T cell receptor beta chain was recovered during a study of vaccination effects on CD4 cells after COVID-19. In the study overall: Following the second dose by a median of 72 days, the post-vaccine samples were obtained.

Regarding this clone: Its antigen is unidentified.

The ends were cut back, 5 bases at V and 0 bases at J, with 7 bases in the middle. This CDR3 is 13 amino acids long. Germline CDR1 and CDR2: SGHTA and FQGTGA. Profiling relied on immunoSEQ multiplex PCR, and the TCRdb table lists in-frame clones only, not all of them. The table shows tens of thousands of clones, with less than 80% occurring only once. The ViraFEST assay expanded antigen-specific CD4+ T cells with viral peptide pools before sequencing. Following culture for nine to ten days, CD4+ T cells were isolated. The cohort was immunized with two doses of either the BNT162b2 or mRNA-1273 vaccine. According to the study, vaccine recipients showed no prior SARS-CoV-2 infection and negative nucleocapsid antibodies. The authors exchanged half the medium for IL-2 medium on days 3 and 7.

The chain links TRBV7-3 to TRBJ1-1; D is unresolved. The sequence was collected from a human donor who received a COVID-19 vaccine. The input for sequencing was CD4+ T cells from PBMCs cultured with HCoV-OC43 spike peptides, taken after COVID-19 vaccination. Specified subset: HCoV-OC43 spike overlapping peptide pool stimulation. CDR3 region: CASSLTVNTEAFF. Written as DNA, the CDR3 is TGTGCCAGCAGCCTTACAGTGAACACTGAAGCTTTCTTT. The full variable domain, rest sourced from reference TRBV7-3 and TRBJ1-1, is GAGVSQTPSNKVTEKGKYVELRCDPISGHTALYWYRQSLGQGPEFLIYFQGTGAADDSGLPNDRFFAVRPEGSVSTLKIQRTERGDSAVYLCASSLTVNTEAFFGQGTRLTVV.